A selection of T cell receptor beta chains follows, all from one sample in a study of blood T cell repertoires in COVID-19. Assay: immunoSEQ multiplex PCR; the TCRdb copy retains only in-frame clones and omits some. The profile covers about 480,000 clones, with approximately 89% appearing a single time and about 0.91% taken by the ten largest. The specimen sequenced was peripheral blood. The receptors originated from a man between 18 and 35 years old with COVID-19, enrolled during active disease. The CDR3 runs from the conserved cysteine through the conserved F or W. The D gene is left open where the match is weak. Clone size is shown for a subset of rows, as once, few, many or a class of expanded clone.

V	size	D	J	CDR3	DNA
TRBV7-9	NA	NA	TRBJ2-7	CASSLTGSSYEQYF	TGTGCCAGCAGCTTGACGGGTAGCTCCTACGAGCAGTACTTC
TRBV24-1	NA	NA	TRBJ2-3	CATSEGAWGDTQYF	TGTGCCACCAGTGAAGGGGCCTGGGGAGATACGCAGTATTTT
TRBV3-1/TRBV3-2	few	TRBD1	TRBJ1-5	CASSPSDRGGQPQHF	TGTGCCAGCAGCCCCTCGGACAGGGGCGGTCAGCCCCAGCATTTT
TRBV6-6	NA	NA	TRBJ2-1	CASSLGNEQFF	TGTGCCAGCAGTCTCGGGAATGAGCAGTTCTTC
TRBV10-2	NA	TRBD2	TRBJ2-1	CASRRAGDEQFF	TGCGCCAGCAGGAGGGCGGGGGATGAGCAGTTCTTC
TRBV24-1	NA	NA	TRBJ1-4	CATKALGQTTNEKLFF	TGTGCCACCAAAGCATTGGGGCAAACAACTAATGAAAAACTGTTTTTT
TRBV24-1	NA	NA	TRBJ2-7	CATSDLAGDSYEQYF	TGTGCCACCAGTGATTTGGCAGGGGACTCCTACGAGCAGTACTTC
TRBV24-1	NA	NA	TRBJ2-7	CATSDLQLGGAREQYF	TGTGCCACCAGTGATTTGCAACTAGGGGGGGCGAGGGAGCAGTACTTC
TRBV6-5	NA	TRBD2	TRBJ2-7	CASSLGGRAFHEQYF	TGTGCCAGCAGTTTGGGCGGGAGGGCCTTCCACGAGCAGTACTTC
TRBV18	once	TRBD1	TRBJ2-7	CASSRDRGQYEQYF	TGTGCCAGCTCACGGGACAGGGGGCAGTACGAGCAGTACTTC
TRBV11-2	NA	NA	TRBJ1-6	CASSVTGFVSPLHF	TGTGCCAGCAGCGTTACAGGGTTTGTCTCACCCCTCCACTTT
TRBV24-1	once	NA	TRBJ2-2	CATSDSGLSGTGELFF	TGTGCCACCAGTGACTCCGGACTCAGTGGTACCGGGGAGCTGTTTTTT
TRBV18	NA	TRBD1	TRBJ1-5	CASSQGQGQTQPQHF	TGTGCCAGCTCTCAGGGACAGGGACAAACGCAGCCCCAGCATTTT
TRBV4-1	NA	NA	TRBJ2-1	CASSQDETSHEQFF	TGCGCCAGCAGCCAAGACGAGACTTCGCATGAGCAGTTCTTC
TRBV9	NA	TRBD1	TRBJ2-7	CASSVGDRAYEQYF	TGTGCCAGCAGCGTAGGAGACAGGGCCTACGAGCAGTACTTC
TRBV5-6	few	NA	TRBJ2-3	CASSPRPGLGTDTQYF	TGTGCCAGCAGCCCCCGACCGGGATTAGGAACAGATACGCAGTATTTT
TRBV7-3	NA	TRBD2	TRBJ2-3	CASSLRVSGRDTQYF	TGTGCCAGCAGCTTAAGAGTTAGCGGGAGGGATACGCAGTATTTT
TRBV5-6	NA	NA	TRBJ2-2	CASSWGLNTGELFF	TGTGCCAGCAGCTGGGGACTTAACACCGGGGAGCTGTTTTTT
TRBV2	NA	NA	TRBJ1-5	CASSEQGRSQPQHF	TGTGCCAGCAGTGAGCAGGGTCGTAGTCAGCCCCAGCATTTT
TRBV4-2	NA	TRBD2	TRBJ2-7	CASSQAGGIFEQYF	TGTGCCAGCAGCCAAGCGGGGGGGATTTTCGAGCAGTACTTC
TRBV7-3	NA	NA	TRBJ2-3	CASSLQPLAVGTDTQYF	TGTGCCAGCAGCTTACAACCCCTAGCTGTCGGCACAGATACGCAGTATTTT
TRBV6-6	NA	NA	TRBJ1-1	CASSPGTPRTNTEAFF	TGTGCCAGCAGCCCGGGGACACCGAGAACGAACACTGAAGCTTTCTTT
TRBV7-3	NA	TRBD2	TRBJ2-3	CASSLGTSGSRADTQYF	TGTGCCAGCAGCTTGGGGACTAGCGGCTCAAGGGCAGATACGCAGTATTTT
TRBV10-3	NA	NA	TRBJ2-2	CAISGDTADTGELFF	TGTGCCATCAGTGGGGACACGGCCGACACCGGGGAGCTGTTTTTT
TRBV7-9	many	NA	TRBJ1-6	CASSLGQGFYNSPLHF	TGTGCCAGCAGCTTAGGGCAGGGGTTTTATAATTCACCCCTCCACTTT
TRBV24-1	NA	TRBD2	TRBJ2-3	CATSGLAGDRDTQYF	TGTGCCACCAGCGGACTAGCGGGAGACAGAGATACGCAGTATTTT
TRBV20-1	NA	TRBD2	TRBJ2-1	CSASGLAGSYNEQFF	TGCAGTGCTAGTGGACTAGCGGGGTCCTACAATGAGCAGTTCTTC
TRBV27	NA	TRBD2	TRBJ2-1	CASTPASGSNEQFF	TGTGCCAGCACCCCGGCTAGCGGGAGCAATGAGCAGTTCTTC
TRBV4-1	NA	TRBD2	TRBJ2-2	CASSQAGGPSGELFF	TGCGCCAGCAGCCAAGCGGGAGGGCCTTCCGGGGAGCTGTTTTTT
TRBV6-5	NA	NA	TRBJ2-7	CASSRTVLAPEQYF	TGTGCCAGCAGCCGAACCGTCCTAGCTCCCGAGCAGTACTTC
TRBV13	NA	TRBD1	TRBJ2-1	CASSLGFDRGAEQFF	TGTGCCAGCAGCTTAGGCTTTGACAGGGGAGCTGAGCAGTTCTTC
TRBV7-6	NA	TRBD2	TRBJ2-7	CASSWTSGGRGEQYF	TGTGCCAGCAGCTGGACTAGCGGGGGGCGGGGCGAGCAGTACTTC
TRBV7-6	NA	TRBD2	TRBJ2-1	CASSTSREGGEEQFF	TGTGCCAGCAGCACTTCAAGGGAGGGAGGGGAGGAGCAGTTCTTC
TRBV4-1	once	TRBD2	TRBJ2-3	CASSQVRTSGGSTDTQYF	TGCGCCAGCAGCCAAGTCCGTACTAGCGGGGGGAGCACAGATACGCAGTATTTT
TRBV11-2	NA	TRBD1	TRBJ1-2	CASSVHRDRDNGYTF	TGTGCCAGCAGCGTTCACCGGGACAGGGACAATGGCTACACCTTC
TRBV5-1	NA	NA	TRBJ2-5	CASRLGQETQYF	TGCGCCTCCCGACTTGGACAAGAGACCCAGTACTTC
TRBV15	NA	NA	TRBJ2-5	CATSRRTKRQETQYF	TGTGCCACCAGCAGAAGAACTAAACGACAAGAGACCCAGTACTTC
TRBV7-2	NA	TRBD1	TRBJ2-5	CASSPDRGRGTQYF	TGTGCCAGCAGCCCTGACAGGGGGCGGGGGACCCAGTACTTC
TRBV3-1/TRBV3-2	NA	NA	TRBJ2-7	CASSGESLEQYF	TGTGCCAGCTCCGGGGAGAGCTTGGAGCAGTACTTC
TRBV11-2	NA	NA	TRBJ2-7	CASSLDRDEQYF	TGTGCCAGCAGCTTAGATCGTGACGAGCAGTACTTC
TRBV7-6	NA	TRBD1	TRBJ2-2	CASSPQPGQGSGELFF	TGTGCCAGCAGCCCACAACCGGGACAGGGGTCCGGGGAGCTGTTTTTT
TRBV15	NA	TRBD1	TRBJ1-4	CATSRGGQGRNEKLFF	TGTGCCACCAGCAGAGGGGGACAGGGGCGTAATGAAAAACTGTTTTTT
TRBV5-5	NA	TRBD1	TRBJ2-2	CASSLWDRYPGELFF	TGTGCCAGCAGCTTGTGGGACAGATATCCCGGGGAGCTGTTTTTT
TRBV2	NA	TRBD2	TRBJ2-7	CASRPRAGETYEQYF	TGTGCCAGCCGCCCCCGTGCGGGAGAGACCTACGAGCAGTACTTC
TRBV7-9	NA	NA	TRBJ1-6	CASSQTTGPNSPLHF	TGTGCCAGCAGCCAAACGACAGGACCCAATTCACCCCTCCACTTT
TRBV5-4	once	NA	TRBJ1-1	CASSPPGGPGMNTEAFF	TGTGCCAGCAGCCCCCCAGGAGGGCCCGGGATGAACACTGAAGCTTTCTTT
TRBV3-1/TRBV3-2	once	TRBD1	TRBJ2-1	CASSRTQGAFYNEQFF	TGTGCCAGCAGCCGAACACAGGGGGCATTCTACAATGAGCAGTTCTTC
TRBV30	NA	NA	TRBJ2-7	CAWSIGQGSYEQYF	TGTGCCTGGAGTATTGGGCAGGGGAGCTACGAGCAGTACTTC
TRBV5-5	NA	NA	TRBJ2-1	CASSFSWRVNLEQFF	TGTGCCAGCAGCTTTTCTTGGCGGGTTAACCTTGAGCAGTTCTTC
TRBV7-9	NA	NA	TRBJ1-5	CASSRGEGQGSSQPQHF	TGTGCCAGCAGCCGGGGGGAGGGCCAGGGTAGTTCTCAGCCCCAGCATTTT
TRBV2	NA	NA	TRBJ2-1	CASSEAGGWNEQFF	TGTGCCAGCAGTGAAGCAGGGGGATGGAATGAGCAGTTCTTC
TRBV5-1	NA	NA	TRBJ1-5	CASSLSGQNNQPQHF	TGCGCCAGCAGCTTGTCTGGACAGAACAATCAGCCCCAGCATTTT
TRBV5-1	NA	TRBD1	TRBJ1-6	CASSQDRDSPLHF	TGCGCCAGCAGCCAGGACAGGGATTCACCCCTCCACTTT
TRBV11-2	NA	NA	TRBJ2-7	CASDPKTEDYEQYF	TGTGCCAGCGACCCAAAGACAGAGGACTACGAGCAGTACTTC
TRBV15	NA	NA	TRBJ2-7	CATSRSDNSYEQYF	TGTGCCACCAGCAGATCGGACAACTCCTACGAGCAGTACTTC
TRBV19	NA	NA	TRBJ2-7	CASSIGEPYEQYF	TGTGCCAGTAGTATCGGTGAACCCTACGAGCAGTACTTC
TRBV7-9	NA	NA	TRBJ2-3	CASSSFRHRTDTQYF	TGTGCCAGCAGCTCCTTTCGACACCGCACAGATACGCAGTATTTT